These 21 T cell receptor beta chains originate from one sample sequenced in a study of cytomegalovirus exposure and HLA in healthy donors. Some clones are missing from TCRdb's copy, which holds only in-frame ones; the method was immunoSEQ multiplex PCR. The table lists some 200,000 clones, around 80% of them singletons. Material for sequencing was PBMCs. The receptors were gathered from a woman in her 30s in good health and CMV-seropositive.

The chain carries TRBV7-2 and TRBJ1-1; TRBD1 matches at 8 bases. The V gene's germline CDR1 is SGHTA and CDR2 FQGNSA. The length of the CDR3 is 14 residues. V was clipped by 6 bases and J by 5 bases; unmatched bases: 8. CDR3 coding DNA: TGTGCCAGCAGAGGTACAGGGGGTCGGACTGAAGCTTTCTTT. Translation: CASRGTGGRTEAFF. The whole variable domain, filled in from reference TRBV7-2 and TRBJ1-1, reads GAGVSQSPSNKVTEKGKDVELRCDPISGHTALYWYRQSLGQGLEFLIYFQGNSAPDKSGLPSDRFSAERTGGSVSTLTIQRTQQEDSAVYLCASRGTGGRTEAFFGQGTRLTVV.

This clone has just one count. The genes are TRBV4-2 and TRBJ2-5; D may be TRBD2 (5 bases). Looked up from germline, CDR1 is LGHNA and CDR2 is YNFKEQ. V lost 2 bases and J 5 bases, leaving 9 bases between the germline ends. The CDR3 spans 13 residues. The CDR3 spells CASSQRTWETQYF. The CDR3 coding sequence is TGTGCCAGCAGCCAACGGACTTGGGAGACCCAGTACTTC.

The V and J genes are TRBV4-2 and TRBJ1-4; maybe TRBD1 (5 bases). Trimming removed 1 base at V and 5 bases at J, with 8 bases between. The CDR3 runs to 14 residues. Looked up from germline, CDR1 is LGHNA and CDR2 is YNFKEQ. CDR3 amino acids: CASSQVQGNEKLFF. Written as DNA, the CDR3 is TGTGCCAGCAGCCAAGTGCAGGGAAATGAAAAACTGTTTTTT.

The CDR3 loop reads CASSIGPTGFGETQYF. CDR3 bases: TGTGCCAGTAGTATAGGACCGACAGGGTTCGGGGAGACCCAGTACTTC. The rearrangement links TRBV19 to TRBJ2-5, with 7 positions matching TRBD1. Germline V CDR1 and CDR2: LNHDA, SQIVND (reference sequence). The CDR3 totals 16 residues. Losses at the gene ends were 1 base for V and 5 bases for J; bases not matched to a gene: 10.

The chain employs TRBV29-1 and TRBJ2-1, with TRBD2 matching over 13 bases. Germline V CDR1 and CDR2: SQVTM, ANQGSEA. V was clipped by 3 bases and J by 10 bases; unmatched bases: 0. CDR3 length equals 12 residues. DNA of the CDR3: TGCAGCGTTGAGGGACTAGCGGGAGAGCAGTTCTTC. Its protein product is CSVEGLAGEQFF.

The V call is TRBV23-1, the J call TRBJ1-2; no definite D call. TRBV23-1 is assigned to the ORF class and has an uncertain function. The CDR3 runs to 12 residues. Trimming left V 0 bases short and J 9 bases short, with 8 bases between. CDR3 coding DNA: TGCGCCAGCAGTCAATCTCCCGGTTGCTACACCTTC. Amino acid sequence: CASSQSPGCYTF.

V usage is TRBV29-1 and J usage is TRBJ2-4; D is unresolved. The V gene lost 2 bases and the J gene lost 4 bases, with 12 bases spanning the gap. CDR1 is SQVTM and CDR2 is ANQGSEA in the germline V gene. This CDR3 spans 14 amino acids. CDR3 residues: CSVESRQIKNIQYF. The CDR3 DNA reads as TGCAGCGTTGAATCGCGGCAGATAAAAAACATTCAGTACTTC.

A remark on this clone: The sample contains more than one DNA sequence encoding this CDR3. This chain connects TRBV7-2 to TRBJ2-7; 11 positions agree with TRBD2. This CDR3 is built from 15 residues. The germline V gene has CDR1 SGHTA and CDR2 FQGNSA. J gave up 4 bases and V 3 bases, and 5 bases lay outside the gene matches. The CDR3 DNA sequence: TGTGCCAGCAGCTTGGCCCTAGCGGGAGGTTACGAGCAGTACTTC. It specifies CASSLALAGGYEQYF.

CDR3 in DNA: TGTGCCAGCAGCATGATGGGGAGCCCCACCTACAATGAGCAGTTCTTC. It translates to CASSMMGSPTYNEQFF. V and J are TRBV25-1 and TRBJ2-1; D is possibly TRBD2 (5 bases). The V end was cut by 6 bases, the J end by 2 bases, with 17 bases between. CDR3 size: 16 residues. In germline, CDR1 is MGHDK, CDR2 SYGVNS.

The V gene is TRBV28, the J gene TRBJ2-3; 9 positions agree with TRBD1. CDR1 is MDHEN and CDR2 is SYDVKM in the germline V gene. The CDR3 is 15 residues long. Trimming at V came to 5 bases and at J to 0 bases, leaving 3 bases not matched to a gene. The CDR3 nucleotides are TGTGCCAGCAGTCTACAGGGGGCTAGCACAGATACGCAGTATTTT. Translation gives CASSLQGASTDTQYF.

A few counts support this clone. The chain couples TRBV6-6 to TRBJ1-3, with no clear D. The CDR3 is 14 amino acids. Germline lookup yields CDR1 MNHNY and CDR2 SVGAGI (reference sequence). Trimming shortened V by 8 bases and J by 1 base, and 12 bases separated the two germline ends. The CDR3 loop is CASGEGYSGNTIYF. Written as DNA, the CDR3 is TGTGCCAGCGGAGAGGGATATTCTGGAAACACCATATATTTT.

V is TRBV7-2 and J is TRBJ2-1, with 7 bases matching TRBD1. CDR1 SGHTA and CDR2 FQGNSA come from the germline V gene. V was pared by 6 bases and J by 2 bases, with 7 bases of the junction left unmatched. This CDR3 comprises 15 residues. The CDR3 DNA sequence: TGTGCCAGCAGTCCAAGACAGGGCCCCTACAATGAGCAGTTCTTC. Its protein product is CASSPRQGPYNEQFF.

The rearrangement joins TRBV19 to TRBJ2-5; 7 bases fit TRBD2. Germline V lookup: CDR1 LNHDA, CDR2 SQIVND (reference sequence). Trimming removed 3 bases from V and 2 bases from J; junction bases left unmatched: 3. This CDR3 is built from 14 residues. The CDR3 reads CASSIQGGQETQYF. In DNA form, the CDR3 reads TGTGCCAGTAGTATCCAGGGAGGGCAAGAGACCCAGTACTTC.

The chain links TRBV30 to TRBJ1-5; weak D call: TRBD1 (6 bases). Germline assignment: CDR1 GTSNPN and CDR2 SVGIG (reference sequence). V was pared by 0 bases and J by 6 bases, with 12 bases between. The length of the CDR3 is 14 residues. The CDR3 here is CAWSVGRGAQPQHF. CDR3 sequence (DNA): TGTGCCTGGAGTGTCGGCAGGGGAGCTCAGCCCCAGCATTTT.

The chain recombines TRBV6-5 with TRBJ1-2; maybe TRBD1 (5 bases). Germline loops: CDR1 MNHEY, CDR2 SVGAGI. The germline V and J ends were trimmed by 5 bases and 8 bases, with 15 bases remaining between them. The CDR3 loop spans 13 amino acids. DNA for the CDR3: TGTGCCAGCAGTGAAAGTCAGGGAGGCGGCTACACCTTC. Translated, it gives CASSESQGGGYTF.

The chain uses TRBV4-2 and TRBJ2-7; the match to TRBD2 covers 9 bases. This CDR3 spans 15 amino acids. CDR1 is LGHNA and CDR2 is YNFKEQ in the germline V gene. V dropped 4 bases and J dropped 2; count of bases not matched to a gene: 6. CDR3 sequence: CASSLERLAAYEQYF. The CDR3 nucleotides are TGTGCCAGCAGCCTTGAGAGACTAGCGGCCTACGAGCAGTACTTC.

CDR3 residues: CASSLRGGRRDEQFF. The CDR3, as DNA: TGTGCCAGCAGCTTACGGGGCGGGAGGAGGGATGAGCAGTTCTTC. V usage is TRBV7-9 and J usage is TRBJ2-1; 8 bases agree with TRBD2. This CDR3 is 15 amino acids long. CDR1 and CDR2 (germline): SEHNR, FQNEAQ (reference sequence). V lost 2 bases to trimming and J lost 8 bases; unmatched junction nucleotides: 8.

This chain joins TRBV2 and TRBJ2-7; the match to TRBD1 covers 9 bases. The CDR3 runs to 15 residues. J was trimmed by 3 bases and V by 5 bases; bases with no gene match: 8. Looked up from germline, CDR1 is SNHLY and CDR2 is FYNNEI. This CDR3 reads CASSLTGGAGYEQYF. CDR3 DNA sequence: TGTGCCAGCAGTTTAACAGGGGGCGCTGGCTACGAGCAGTACTTC.

The chain links TRBV7-2 to TRBJ2-1, with 14 bases matching TRBD2. Per the germline V gene, CDR1 is SGHTA and CDR2 is FQGNSA. The CDR3 extends over 16 amino acids. V lost 1 base, J lost 8 bases, and 4 bases stayed unmatched. As DNA, the CDR3 is TGTGCCAGCAGCTTAGGGACTAGCGGGAGGAGGGATGAGCAGTTCTTC. Its protein product is CASSLGTSGRRDEQFF.

This chain links TRBV6-5 with TRBJ2-4; D might be TRBD1 (6 bases). Germline assignment: CDR1 MNHEY and CDR2 SVGAGI. V was shortened by 6 bases and J by 5 bases, with 17 bases between the two germline ends. The CDR3 covers 15 residues. The CDR3 is CASSRQAGLENIQYF. Written as DNA, the CDR3 is TGTGCCAGCAGCAGACAGGCGGGCTTAGAAAACATTCAGTACTTC.

The CDR3 DNA is TGTGCCAGCAGCCCGGGACTAGCGGGGACTGATCCCTACGAGCAGTACTTC. Protein: CASSPGLAGTDPYEQYF. The V call is TRBV4-2, the J call TRBJ2-7; 13 nucleotides line up with TRBD2. The CDR3 length is 17 residues. In germline, CDR1 is LGHNA, CDR2 YNFKEQ. The ends lost 4 bases at V and 2 bases at J; junction bases unmatched: 8.